This paragraph covers one TCR beta chain sequence. This entry is derived from a study of cytomegalovirus exposure and HLA in healthy donors. It was with 60 Vbeta and 13 Jbeta primers that the PCR ran. Libraries were prepared by immunoSEQ multiplex PCR; TCRdb keeps only in-frame clonotypes and omits some of them. The sample gives under 150,000 clones, around 73% of which show up once; around an eighth is in the top ten. V trimming: 7 bases; J trimming: 7 bases; junction bases outside the gene matches: 15. The CDR3 covers 16 residues. Germline V CDR1 and CDR2: LNHDA, SQIVND (reference sequence). The receptor comes from a human donor in good health. V and J are TRBV19 and TRBJ2-1; 8 nucleotides align to TRBD2. The material sequenced was PBMCs. The CDR3 spells CASTTSLVAGTNEQFF. In nucleotides, the CDR3 is TGTGCCAGTACCACCTCGTTAGTAGCGGGGACGAATGAGCAGTTCTTC.